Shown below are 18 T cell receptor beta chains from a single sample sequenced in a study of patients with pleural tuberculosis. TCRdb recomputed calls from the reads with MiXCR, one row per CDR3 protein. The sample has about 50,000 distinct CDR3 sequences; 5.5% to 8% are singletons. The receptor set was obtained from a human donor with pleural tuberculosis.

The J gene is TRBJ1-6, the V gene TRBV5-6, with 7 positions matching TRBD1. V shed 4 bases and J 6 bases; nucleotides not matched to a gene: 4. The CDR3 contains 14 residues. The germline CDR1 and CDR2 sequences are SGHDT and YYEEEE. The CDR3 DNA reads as TGTGCCAGCAGCCGGGGACAGCCTAATTCACCCCTCCACTTT. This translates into CASSRGQPNSPLHF.

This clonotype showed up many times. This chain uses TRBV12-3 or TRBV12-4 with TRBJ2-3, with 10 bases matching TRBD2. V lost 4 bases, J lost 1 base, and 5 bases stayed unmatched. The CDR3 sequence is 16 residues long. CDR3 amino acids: CASSSGLATRTDTQYF. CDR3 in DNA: TGTGCCAGCAGTTCGGGACTAGCGACCCGCACAGATACGCAGTATTTT.

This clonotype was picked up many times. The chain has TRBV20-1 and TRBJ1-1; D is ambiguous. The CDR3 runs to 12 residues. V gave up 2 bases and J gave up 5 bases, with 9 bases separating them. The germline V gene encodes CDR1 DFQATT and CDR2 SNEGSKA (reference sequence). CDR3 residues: CSARLGRTEAFF. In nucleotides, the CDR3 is TGCAGTGCTAGATTGGGGAGGACTGAAGCTTTCTTT.

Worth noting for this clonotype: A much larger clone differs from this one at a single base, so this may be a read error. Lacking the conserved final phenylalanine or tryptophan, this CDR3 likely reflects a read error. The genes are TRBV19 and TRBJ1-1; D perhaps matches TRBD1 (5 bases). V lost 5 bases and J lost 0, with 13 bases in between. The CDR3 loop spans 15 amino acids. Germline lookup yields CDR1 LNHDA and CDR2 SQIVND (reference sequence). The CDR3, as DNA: TGTGCCAGTAGTGTGACAGCCTCTTTGAACACTGAAGCTTTCTCT. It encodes CASSVTASLNTEAFS.

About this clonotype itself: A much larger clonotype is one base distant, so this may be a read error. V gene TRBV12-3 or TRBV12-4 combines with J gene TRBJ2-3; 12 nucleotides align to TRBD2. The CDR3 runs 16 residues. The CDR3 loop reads CASSSGLAGNTDMQYF. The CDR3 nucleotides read TGTGCCAGCAGTTCCGGACTAGCGGGGAACACAGATATGCAGTATTTT.

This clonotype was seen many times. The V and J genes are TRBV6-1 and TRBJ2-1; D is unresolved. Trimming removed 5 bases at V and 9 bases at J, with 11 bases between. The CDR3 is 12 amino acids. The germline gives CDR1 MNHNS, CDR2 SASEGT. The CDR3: CASSPRVGEQFF. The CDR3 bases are TGTGCCAGCAGTCCCCGCGTGGGTGAGCAGTTCTTC.

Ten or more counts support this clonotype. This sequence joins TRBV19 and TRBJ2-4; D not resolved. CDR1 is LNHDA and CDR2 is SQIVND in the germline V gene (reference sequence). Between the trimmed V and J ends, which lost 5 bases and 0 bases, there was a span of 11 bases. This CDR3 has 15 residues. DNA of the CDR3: TGTGCCAGTAGTCCCACAGTGCTAGCCAAAAACATTCAGTACTTC. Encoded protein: CASSPTVLAKNIQYF.

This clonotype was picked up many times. The CDR3 loop reads CASSVAGTGYTF. The CDR3 coding sequence is TGTGCCAGCAGCGTTGCCGGAACAGGCTACACCTTC. The gene calls are TRBV11-1 and TRBJ1-2; D gene uncertain. The germline V gene has CDR1 SGHAT and CDR2 FQDESV (reference sequence). V dropped 5 bases and J dropped 8 bases, with 12 bases sitting between them. The CDR3 has 12 residues.

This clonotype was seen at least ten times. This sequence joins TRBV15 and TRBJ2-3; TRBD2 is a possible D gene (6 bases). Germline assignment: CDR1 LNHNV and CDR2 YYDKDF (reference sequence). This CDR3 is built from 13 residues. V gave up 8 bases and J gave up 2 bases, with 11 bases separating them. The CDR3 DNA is TGTGCCACCGGCCGGGAGCTCACAGATACGCAGTATTTT. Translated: CATGRELTDTQYF.

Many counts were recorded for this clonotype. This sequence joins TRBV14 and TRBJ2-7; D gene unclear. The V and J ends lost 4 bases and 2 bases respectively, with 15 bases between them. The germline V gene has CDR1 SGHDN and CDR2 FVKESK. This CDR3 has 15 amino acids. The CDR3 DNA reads TGTGCCAGCAGCCTCGGTCCAGGTCCACCCTACGAGCAGTACGTC. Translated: CASSLGPGPPYEQYV.

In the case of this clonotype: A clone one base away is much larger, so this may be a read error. The CDR3 loop reads CSSVWGANTKAFF. The CDR3 region has the DNA TGCAGCTCTGTATGGGGGGCAAACACTAAAGCTTTCTTT. The chain couples TRBV29-1 to TRBJ1-1; weak D call: TRBD1 (6 bases). The CDR3 contains 13 residues. Germline lookup yields CDR1 SQVTM and CDR2 ANQGSEA.

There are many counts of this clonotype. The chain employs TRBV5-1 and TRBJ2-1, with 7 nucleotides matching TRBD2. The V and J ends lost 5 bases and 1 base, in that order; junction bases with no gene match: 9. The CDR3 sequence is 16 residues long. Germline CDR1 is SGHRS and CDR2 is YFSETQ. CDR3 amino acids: CASRSGSGQSYNEQFF. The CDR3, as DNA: TGCGCCAGCAGAAGTGGTAGCGGGCAGTCCTACAATGAGCAGTTCTTC.

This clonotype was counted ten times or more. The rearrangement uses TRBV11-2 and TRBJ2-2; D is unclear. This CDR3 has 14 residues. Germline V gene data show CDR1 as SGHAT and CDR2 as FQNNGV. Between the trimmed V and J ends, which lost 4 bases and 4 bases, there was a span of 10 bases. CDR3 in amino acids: CASSSGRATGELFF. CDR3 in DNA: TGTGCCAGCAGCTCCGGGCGTGCCACCGGGGAGCTGTTTTTT.

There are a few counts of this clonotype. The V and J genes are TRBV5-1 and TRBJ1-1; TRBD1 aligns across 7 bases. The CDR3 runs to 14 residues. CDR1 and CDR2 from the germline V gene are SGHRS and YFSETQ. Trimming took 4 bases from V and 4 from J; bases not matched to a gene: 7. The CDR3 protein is CASSVGGWGTEAFF. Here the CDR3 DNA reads TGCGCCAGCAGCGTAGGGGGCTGGGGCACTGAAGCTTTCTTT.

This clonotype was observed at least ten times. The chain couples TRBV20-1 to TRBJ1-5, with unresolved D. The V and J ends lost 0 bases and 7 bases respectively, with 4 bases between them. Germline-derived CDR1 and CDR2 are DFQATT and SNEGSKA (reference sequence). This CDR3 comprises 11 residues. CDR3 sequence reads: CSARDSQPQHF. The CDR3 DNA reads TGCAGTGCTAGAGATTCCCAGCCCCAGCATTTT.

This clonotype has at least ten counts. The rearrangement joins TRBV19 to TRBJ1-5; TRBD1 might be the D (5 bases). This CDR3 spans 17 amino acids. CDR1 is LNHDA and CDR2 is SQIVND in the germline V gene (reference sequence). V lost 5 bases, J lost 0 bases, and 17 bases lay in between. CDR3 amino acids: CASSPGAGRDSNQPQHF. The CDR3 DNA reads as TGTGCCAGTAGTCCCGGGGCAGGGCGAGATAGCAATCAGCCCCAGCATTTT.

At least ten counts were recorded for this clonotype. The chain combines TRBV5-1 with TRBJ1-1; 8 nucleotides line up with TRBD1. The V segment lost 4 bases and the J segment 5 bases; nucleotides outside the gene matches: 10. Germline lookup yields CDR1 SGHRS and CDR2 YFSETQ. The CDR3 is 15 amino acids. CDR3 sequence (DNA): TGCGCCAGCAGCCCGCGACAGGGGATTCAGACTGAAGCTTTCTTT. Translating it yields CASSPRQGIQTEAFF.

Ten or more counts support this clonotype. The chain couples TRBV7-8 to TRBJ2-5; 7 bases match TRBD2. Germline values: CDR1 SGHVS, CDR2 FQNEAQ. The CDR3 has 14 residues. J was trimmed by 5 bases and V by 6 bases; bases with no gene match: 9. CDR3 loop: CASSPGRRRETQYF. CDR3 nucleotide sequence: TGTGCCAGCAGTCCCGGGAGGAGGCGGGAGACCCAGTACTTC.